Presented here are 30 T cell receptor beta chains from one specimen sequenced in a study of T-cell memory formation after mild COVID-19 (dated by TCRdb to the early 2020s). The library relied on 5' RACE. The sequencer listed for this sample is Illumina NovaSeq 6000. TCRdb trimmed the raw reads at Q25, called clones with MiXCR and kept productive beta chains. Merged by CDR3 protein, the rows form single entries marked with the most common genes and DNA. The sample data list about 170,000 distinct CDR3 sequences, and around 13% of these were observed just once. The ten largest clones represent approximately 3.4% of the sample. Specimen: PBMCs or a T cell subset sorted from them (not recorded which). These receptors all come from a man between 18 and 35 years old who had mild COVID-19 (a few samples of this study predate the infection). The sample titles of this study are shuffled in the database, so cell type and time point are left out; the donor was told from shared clones.

This clonotype appeared once. The chain uses TRBV4-2 and TRBJ1-5; no definite D call. Trimming stripped 0 bases from V and 4 bases from J, with 10 bases between. The CDR3 runs to 15 residues. The germline CDR1 and CDR2 sequences are LGHNA and YNFKEQ. CDR3 coding DNA: TGTGCCAGCAGCCAAGACTTATTCCCGAATCAGCCCCAGCATTTT. Its translation: CASSQDLFPNQPQHF.

This clonotype was seen more than once but under ten times. This chain uses TRBV20-1 with TRBJ2-3; no reliable D call. The V end was cut by 5 bases, the J end by 2 bases, with 5 bases between. CDR1 and CDR2 from the germline V gene are DFQATT and SNEGSKA (reference sequence). This CDR3 contains 11 residues. The CDR3 region has the DNA TGCAGTGCTCGGTCCACAGATACGCAGTATTTT. Its protein is CSARSTDTQYF.

The J gene is TRBJ1-2, the V gene TRBV19; tentatively, D is TRBD1 (6 bases). V was cut by 8 bases and J by 5 bases, with 18 bases left in between. Germline V gene data show CDR1 as LNHDA and CDR2 as SQIVND (reference sequence). This CDR3 comprises 14 residues. CDR3 DNA sequence: TGTGCCAGTTGGGAGCAGGGGAAGGCTTATGGCTACACCTTC. It is translated as CASWEQGKAYGYTF.

V is TRBV5-1 and J is TRBJ1-4, with 10 bases that match TRBD1. Germline loops: CDR1 SGHRS, CDR2 YFSETQ. The CDR3 length is 17 residues. J was trimmed by 0 bases and V by 4 bases; bases with no gene match: 6. This CDR3 reads CASSKTGGAATNEKLFF. CDR3 sequence (DNA): TGCGCCAGCAGCAAGACAGGGGGCGCCGCAACTAATGAAAAACTGTTTTTT. The full variable domain, in which reference TRBV5-1 and TRBJ1-4 provide the parts outside the CDR3, is KAGVTQTPRYLIKTRGQQVTLSCSPISGHRSVSWYQQTPGQGLQFLFEYFSETQRNKGNFPGRFSGRQFSNSRSEMNVSTLELGDSALYLCASSKTGGAATNEKLFFGSGTQLSVL.

The gene calls are TRBV12-3 or TRBV12-4 and TRBJ2-3; tentative D call: TRBD1 (5 bases). V shed 5 bases and J shed 3 bases, with 18 bases lying between them. The length of the CDR3 is 16 residues. CDR3 nucleotide sequence: TGTGCCAGCAGTCCCCGCCGCGCAGGGTTAACAGATACGCAGTATTTT. Protein product: CASSPRRAGLTDTQYF.

In its sample, this clonotype was seen a few times. The V gene is TRBV5-1, the J gene TRBJ2-1; no firm D call. Germline V lookup: CDR1 SGHRS, CDR2 YFSETQ. The CDR3 totals 16 residues. The V gene lost 4 bases and the J gene lost 0 bases, with 14 bases spanning the gap. The CDR3 loop is CASSAATRSSYNEQFF. The CDR3 DNA is TGCGCCAGCAGCGCCGCCACCCGGAGCTCCTACAATGAGCAGTTCTTC.

The rearrangement links TRBV5-1 to TRBJ2-2, with TRBD1 matching over 9 bases. This CDR3 is built from 15 residues. Germline values: CDR1 SGHRS, CDR2 YFSETQ. The V and J ends lost 4 bases and 7 bases, in that order; junction bases with no gene match: 8. In nucleotides, the CDR3 is TGCGCCAGCAGCACGGACAGGGGATTTGGCGGGGAGCTGTTTTTT. It is translated as CASSTDRGFGGELFF.

In its sample, this clonotype was seen many times. This rearrangement joins TRBV2 to TRBJ2-7; 8 bases match TRBD1. V shed 2 bases and J 2 bases; nucleotides not matched to a gene: 2. Looked up from germline, CDR1 is SNHLY and CDR2 is FYNNEI. The CDR3 consists of 14 residues. CDR3 in DNA: TGTGCCAGCAGTGAACAGGGGGCGACCTACGAGCAGTACGTC. Protein product: CASSEQGATYEQYV.

This clonotype was detected many times. The chain has TRBV6-4 and TRBJ2-5; maybe TRBD2 (6 bases). V lost 6 bases, J lost 5 bases, and 19 bases lay in between. Per germline, CDR1 MRHNA and CDR2 SNTAGT. The CDR3 is made up of 15 amino acids. In nucleotides, the CDR3 is TGTGCCAGCAGCTGGGCCAGCGGGTCGGGGGAGACCCAGTACTTC. Amino acid sequence: CASSWASGSGETQYF.

V and J are TRBV15 and TRBJ1-5; D unclear. CDR3 length: 16 amino acids. Germline CDR1 LNHNV, CDR2 YYDKDF (reference sequence). Trimming took off 1 base at V and 0 bases at J, with 10 bases between the two ends. Here the CDR3 DNA reads TGTGCCACCAGCAGAGGGTACGGATATAGCAATCAGCCCCAGCATTTT. Its translation is CATSRGYGYSNQPQHF.

This clonotype was observed at least ten times. The chain joins TRBV5-1 to TRBJ2-3; unclear D gene. V was cut by 0 bases and J by 6 bases, with 8 bases left in between. The CDR3 spans 13 residues. Germline V gene data show CDR1 as SGHRS and CDR2 as YFSETQ. CDR3 residues: CASSLEASDTQYF. The CDR3 coding sequence is TGCGCCAGCAGCTTGGAGGCCAGCGATACGCAGTATTTT.

This clonotype was counted at least ten times. The chain has TRBV4-3 and TRBJ2-3; the D is unclear. The CDR3 spans 14 residues. Germline V gene sequence: CDR1 LGHNA, CDR2 YSLEER. Trimming took 0 bases from V and 0 from J, leaving 4 bases between them. This CDR3 reads CASSQDGSTDTQYF. As DNA, the CDR3 is TGCGCCAGCAGCCAAGATGGTAGCACAGATACGCAGTATTTT.

V usage is TRBV6-2 or TRBV6-3 and J usage is TRBJ2-3; TRBD2 is a possible D gene (5 bases). The CDR3 length is 15 residues. Germline V gene lookup returns CDR1 MNHEY and CDR2 SVGEGT. Trimming took 7 bases from V and 3 from J, leaving 17 bases between them. The CDR3 is CASMSGARGTDTQYF. CDR3 sequence (DNA): TGTGCCAGCATGTCTGGCGCCCGGGGTACAGATACGCAGTATTTT.

This clonotype has at least ten counts. The chain combines TRBV12-3 or TRBV12-4 with TRBJ1-5; no definite D call. CDR3 length: 14 residues. Deletions cut 3 bases from V and 9 bases from J, with 15 bases between. The CDR3 reads CASSLRPVDPPQHF. For the CDR3, the DNA is TGTGCCAGCAGTTTGAGGCCGGTCGATCCGCCCCAGCATTTT.

The gene calls are TRBV5-1 and TRBJ2-1; 9 bases align to TRBD1. V lost 4 bases, J lost 8 bases, and 7 bases stayed unmatched. This CDR3 region has 14 residues. CDR1 and CDR2 from the germline V gene are SGHRS and YFSETQ. The CDR3 region has the DNA TGCGCCAGCAGCACCCGGACAGGGGAGGATGAGCAGTTCTTC. Protein sequence: CASSTRTGEDEQFF.

The sample holds a few counts of this clonotype. The rearrangement links TRBV5-1 to TRBJ1-2; maybe TRBD1 (5 bases). V was clipped by 8 bases and J by 3 bases, with 11 bases between them. CDR3 length equals 12 residues. From germline, CDR1 is SGHRS and CDR2 YFSETQ. CDR3 in amino acids: CASKDIYYGYTF. The CDR3 region has the DNA TGCGCCAGTAAGGACATTTACTATGGCTACACCTTC.

The chain joins TRBV20-1 to TRBJ2-1; D remains ambiguous. The CDR3 length is 13 residues. Trimming pared 3 bases from V and 9 bases from J, leaving 15 bases between. Germline values: CDR1 DFQATT, CDR2 SNEGSKA (reference sequence). The CDR3, as DNA: TGCAGTGCTAGCCGGGCAGGAGCAGGTGAGCAGTTCTTC. Protein product: CSASRAGAGEQFF.

The chain is built from TRBV4-1 and TRBJ1-3; 9 nucleotides agree with TRBD1. CDR3 length equals 16 residues. After removal of 4 bases from V and 3 bases from J, the junction contained 7 bases not matched to a gene. In germline, CDR1 is MGHRA, CDR2 YSYEKL. The CDR3 coding sequence is TGCGCCAGCAGCCGCCCCCCGGGACAGGGTGGAAACACCATATATTTT. Amino acids: CASSRPPGQGGNTIYF.

The chain joins TRBV29-1 to TRBJ1-2; possible D gene TRBD1, 6 bases. The CDR3 consists of 13 residues. CDR1 is SQVTM and CDR2 is ANQGSEA in the germline V gene. Trimming cost V 0 bases and J 6 bases, with 11 bases left between them. The CDR3 sequence is CSVEDRPGDGYTF. The DNA of the CDR3 is TGCAGCGTTGAAGATAGGCCAGGGGATGGCTACACCTTC. The full variable domain, its missing parts supplied by reference TRBV29-1 and TRBJ1-2, is SAVISQKPSRDICQRGTSLTIQCQVDSQVTMMFWYRQQPGQSLTLIATANQGSEATYESGFVIDKFPISRPNLTFSTLTVSNMSPEDSSIYLCSVEDRPGDGYTFGSGTRLTVV.

The chain employs TRBV27 and TRBJ1-5; 7 positions match TRBD1. Germline V CDR1 and CDR2: MNHEY, SMNVEV (reference sequence). The CDR3 contains 14 residues. J lost 6 bases, V lost 3 bases, and 5 bases had no gene match. The CDR3 sequence is CASSFDRVGQPQHF. The CDR3 DNA follows: TGTGCCAGCAGTTTCGACAGGGTCGGTCAGCCCCAGCATTTT.

This clonotype was counted at least ten times. The J gene is TRBJ2-7, the V gene TRBV7-9; a possible D gene is TRBD2 (5 bases). V lost 5 bases and J lost 2, with 16 bases in between. There are 15 residues in the CDR3. Germline CDR1 and CDR2: SEHNR and FQNEAQ (reference sequence). Here the CDR3 reads CASSPTSGITYEQYF. The CDR3 DNA reads TGTGCCAGCAGCCCTACCTCCGGGATCACCTACGAGCAGTACTTC.

The rearrangement uses TRBV27 and TRBJ2-5; no clear D gene. V lost 6 bases, J lost 5 bases, and 7 bases lay in between. CDR3 length equals 11 residues. Germline V gives CDR1 MNHEY, CDR2 SMNVEV (reference sequence). The CDR3 DNA reads TGTGCCAGCAGGTCGTGGGAGACCCAGTACTTC. Amino acids: CASRSWETQYF.

The V and J genes are TRBV5-6 and TRBJ2-4, with TRBD1 as a possible D gene (5 bases). CDR3 length: 13 amino acids. The germline CDR1 and CDR2 sequences are SGHDT and YYEEEE. The ends were cut back, 1 base at V and 6 bases at J, with 8 bases in the middle. The CDR3 DNA follows: TGTGCCAGCAGCTTGAGACAGCTAAACATTCAGTACTTC. Protein: CASSLRQLNIQYF.

The chain uses TRBV6-6 and TRBJ1-2, with no clear D. Germline V gives CDR1 MNHNY, CDR2 SVGAGI (reference sequence). With 5 bases removed from V and 2 bases from J, the gap between germline ends came to 6 bases. CDR3 length: 12 residues. The CDR3 sequence is CASSGMNYGYTF. In DNA, the CDR3 is TGTGCCAGCAGTGGGATGAACTATGGCTACACCTTC.

This chain links TRBV4-1 with TRBJ2-1; D gene unclear. Germline lookup yields CDR1 MGHRA and CDR2 YSYEKL. The CDR3 length is 17 residues. Trimming took off 2 bases at V and 6 bases at J, with 20 bases between the two ends. The CDR3 sequence: CASSQLRTATAFNEQFF. CDR3 DNA: TGCGCCAGCAGCCAACTCCGGACCGCCACCGCCTTCAATGAGCAGTTCTTC.

This clonotype showed up many times. The chain joins TRBV7-2 to TRBJ2-1; D could derive from TRBD1 or TRBD2 (5 bases each). V was shortened by 3 bases and J by 6 bases, with 9 bases between the two germline ends. Germline lookup yields CDR1 SGHTA and CDR2 FQGNSA. This CDR3 comprises 13 residues. The CDR3 region has the DNA TGTGCCAGCAGCTTTGGGGGTGGCAATGAGCAGTTCTTC. Translated: CASSFGGGNEQFF. Full variable domain (missing parts from reference TRBV7-2 and TRBJ2-1): GAGVSQSPSNKVTEKGKDVELRCDPISGHTALYWYRQSLGQGLEFLIYFQGNSAPDKSGLPSDRFSAERTGGSVSTLTIQRTQQEDSAVYLCASSFGGGNEQFFGPGTRLTVL.

The chain combines TRBV20-1 with TRBJ2-3, with a weak D call TRBD1 (6 bases). Trimming cost V 6 bases and J 8 bases, with 15 bases left between them. Germline CDR1 reads DFQATT; CDR2 reads SNEGSKA (reference sequence). The CDR3 covers 12 residues. The CDR3 region is CSARTLGGTQYF. The CDR3 nucleotides are TGCAGTGCGAGGACCTTAGGGGGTACGCAGTATTTT.

The gene calls are TRBV11-3 and TRBJ2-5; D call uncertain. Germline V gene lookup returns CDR1 SGHNT and CDR2 YENEEA. The CDR3 is made up of 16 amino acids. Trimming took off 1 base at V and 1 base at J, with 13 bases between the two ends. CDR3 region: CASSLGPHSPQETQYF. Written as DNA, the CDR3 is TGTGCCAGCAGCTTAGGTCCCCATAGTCCCCAAGAGACCCAGTACTTC.

This clonotype was detected only a few times. The J gene is TRBJ2-2, the V gene TRBV20-1; 7 bases agree with TRBD1. Losses at the gene ends were 6 bases for V and 4 bases for J; bases not matched to a gene: 11. Per the germline V gene, CDR1 is DFQATT and CDR2 is SNEGSKA (reference sequence). This CDR3 contains 15 residues. CDR3 sequence (DNA): TGCAGTGCCGAGGGACAGCGACGTTTCACCGGGGAGCTGTTTTTT. It specifies CSAEGQRRFTGELFF.

The sample holds many counts of this clonotype. As DNA, the CDR3 is TGTGCCAGCTCTCTCGCGACAGCCTCCTACGAGCAGTACTTC. Its protein is CASSLATASYEQYF. J is TRBJ2-7 and V is TRBV18, with D possibly being TRBD1 (5 bases). V was trimmed by 6 bases and J by 0 bases, leaving 12 bases between them. The CDR3 contains 14 residues. The V gene's germline CDR1 is KGHSH and CDR2 LQKENI.